The 10 T cell receptor beta chains given below trace back to one sample, sequenced in a study of OX40 agonist ivuxolimab in advanced cancers. TCRdb's table, derived via immunoSEQ multiplex PCR, lists solely in-frame clones and lacks some. The sample has tens of thousands of clones; about 81% are singletons. The sequenced sample was CD4+ or CD8+ T cells sorted from blood, obtained in a trial of the OX40 agonist ivuxolimab. The receptors shown here come from an adult with an advanced solid tumor such as melanoma, head and neck, liver or kidney cancer.

The chain has TRBV27 and TRBJ2-1; 10 bases match TRBD2. CDR1 is MNHEY, CDR2 SMNVEV, per germline (reference sequence). The CDR3 runs to 15 residues. The J segment lost 5 bases and the V segment lost 4 bases, leaving 5 bases of the junction unmatched. CDR3 DNA sequence: TGTGCCAGCAGTTCCTGGACTAGCGGTAACAATGAGCAGTTCTTC. Its protein product is CASSSWTSGNNEQFF.

The genes are TRBV6-1 and TRBJ2-1; D unresolved. The germline V and J ends were trimmed by 6 bases and 0 bases, with 3 bases remaining between them. Germline CDR1 reads MNHNS; CDR2 reads SASEGT. The CDR3 totals 12 residues. Here the CDR3 reads CASRFSYNEQFF. The CDR3 region has the DNA TGTGCCAGCAGGTTCTCCTACAATGAGCAGTTCTTC.

This chain uses TRBV21-1 with TRBJ2-7. TRBV21-1 is noted as a pseudogene. This CDR3 spans 13 amino acids. CDR3 DNA: TGTGCCAGCAGCAAAAGGGACCTCTACGAGCAGTACGTC. As protein: CASSKRDLYEQYV.

This sequence joins TRBV18 and TRBJ1-1, with a weak D call TRBD1 (5 bases). Per germline, CDR1 KGHSH and CDR2 LQKENI. The V and J ends lost 4 bases and 2 bases respectively, with 8 bases between them. The length of the CDR3 is 13 residues. The CDR3 DNA sequence: TGTGCCAGCTCACTGACAGTAAACACTGAAGCTTTCTTT. It translates to CASSLTVNTEAFF.

The chain combines TRBV30 with TRBJ1-2; D is perhaps TRBD1 (6 bases). Germline assignment: CDR1 GTSNPN and CDR2 SVGIG (reference sequence). The ends were cut back, 8 bases at V and 4 bases at J, with 20 bases in the middle. This CDR3 is 14 amino acids long. CDR3 nucleotides: TGTGCCAGCTCCTCTTACAGGGAGGGCTATGGCTACACCTTC. As protein: CASSSYREGYGYTF.

V is TRBV5-1 and J is TRBJ1-6; 7 bases align to TRBD1. V lost 0 bases and J lost 9; bases outside the gene matches: 3. The germline CDR1 and CDR2 sequences are SGHRS and YFSETQ. This CDR3 is 14 amino acids long. The CDR3 nucleotides are TGCGCCAGCAGCTTGGTAGGGGGCCTTTCACCCCTCCACTTT. It yields the protein CASSLVGGLSPLHF.

The V call is TRBV11-3, the J call TRBJ2-1, with D possibly called TRBD1 or TRBD2 (5 bases each). V gave up 4 bases and J gave up 6 bases, with 10 bases separating them. This CDR3 region has 13 residues. Germline-derived CDR1 and CDR2 are SGHNT and YENEEA. CDR3 bases: TGTGCCAGCAGCTCCACTAGGGGCAATGAGCAGTTCTTC. This codes for CASSSTRGNEQFF.

The chain joins TRBV29-1 to TRBJ1-1, with no clear D. The CDR3 is 12 amino acids. Trimming pared 3 bases from V and 3 bases from J, leaving 8 bases between. Germline assignment: CDR1 SQVTM and CDR2 ANQGSEA. CDR3 sequence (DNA): TGCAGCGTTGAGGACTGGGACACTGAAGCTTTCTTT. It translates to CSVEDWDTEAFF.

The chain joins TRBV27 to TRBJ2-6, with 9 bases aligning to TRBD1. V shed 5 bases, J shed 3 bases, and the junction held 5 bases outside the gene matches. CDR1 and CDR2 from the germline V gene are MNHEY and SMNVEV (reference sequence). The CDR3 covers 16 residues. The CDR3, as DNA: TGTGCCAGCAGTCGGCAGACAGGGGGTGGGGCCAACGTCCTGACTTTC. Translation gives CASSRQTGGGANVLTF.

The chain couples TRBV2 to TRBJ1-1; unclear D gene. The CDR3 length is 14 residues. V was trimmed by 5 bases and J by 1 base, leaving 11 bases between them. Germline CDR1 reads SNHLY; CDR2 reads FYNNEI. CDR3 nucleotides: TGTGCCAGCAGTTTGTCCAGACAGAACACTGAAGCTTTCTTT. Protein sequence: CASSLSRQNTEAFF.